This TCR beta chain was recovered during a study of T cell repertoires in cytomegalovirus infection. As for the study in general: Public TCR beta signatures were indicative of both CMV infection and a matching HLA type. Overall study findings and caveats: Pooled public TCR beta family frequency picked out CMV carriers with the relevant HLA. HLA-C-restricted CMV-specific TCR beta clonotypes prevailed in the ex vivo response.

TCRdb re-derived calls from the reads in MiXCR, one entry per CDR3 protein. The sample contains roughly 760,000 distinct CDR3 sequences, 35% to 40% of which appear only once. As concerns this clonotype: Its target is not known.

The TCR sequence derives from a human donor in good health (CMV status not recorded). Some clones in this sample may be carry-over from other donors' samples. The source material was PBMCs.

In nucleotides, the CDR3 is TGTGCCAGCAGCTTATCCGGTCCATCGGAGACCCAGTACTTC. Translated: CASSLSGPSETQYF. The J gene is TRBJ2-5, the V gene TRBV7-9; D gene ambiguous. Germline V gene sequence: CDR1 SEHNR, CDR2 FQNEAQ (reference sequence). This CDR3 has 14 amino acids. Trimming took 2 bases from V and 5 from J, leaving 12 bases between them.